This is a list of T cell receptor beta chains from one sample in a study of post-analysis software for immune sequencing data. TCRdb re-derived calls from the PCR reads in MiXCR, one entry per CDR3 protein. Of 700,000 to 800,000 distinct CDR3 sequences detected, 25% to 30% appear once; the ten largest clones hold 0.5% to 0.6%. Sequenced sample: blood. The receptors shown here come from a girl between 5 and 17 years old with multiple sclerosis. Both conserved end residues are part of each CDR3. D genes are given only for firm matches. The listing skips clone size in some rows; elsewhere it reads once, few, many or a size class.

CDR3aa: CASSLLADPASNEQFF
CDR3nt: TGTGCTAGCAGCTTACTAGCGGATCCCGCTTCCAATGAGCAGTTCTTC
abundance: -
j_gene: TRBJ2-1
v_gene: TRBV7-7
d_gene: TRBD2

CDR3aa: CATSRSQGAIQPQHF
CDR3nt: TGTGCCACCAGCAGAAGTCAGGGGGCTATTCAGCCCCAGCATTTT
abundance: few
j_gene: TRBJ1-5
v_gene: TRBV15
d_gene: TRBD1

CDR3aa: CASSQGWGATNEKLFF
CDR3nt: TGCGCCAGCAGCCAAGGATGGGGGGCAACTAATGAAAAACTGTTTTTT
abundance: few
j_gene: TRBJ1-4
v_gene: TRBV4-3
d_gene: -

CDR3aa: CATSRDRGHEKLFF
CDR3nt: TGCGCCACCTCCAGGGACAGGGGGCACGAAAAACTGTTTTTT
abundance: few
j_gene: TRBJ1-4
v_gene: TRBV4-3
d_gene: TRBD1

CDR3aa: CASSNFGLAGSVEQFF
CDR3nt: TGCGCCAGCAGTAATTTCGGACTAGCGGGCTCAGTTGAGCAGTTCTTC
abundance: few
j_gene: TRBJ2-1
v_gene: TRBV4-1
d_gene: TRBD2

CDR3aa: CSVSPGQREEKLFF
CDR3nt: TGCAGCGTCAGTCCTGGACAGAGGGAAGAAAAACTGTTTTTT
abundance: few
j_gene: TRBJ1-4
v_gene: TRBV29-1
d_gene: -

CDR3aa: CASSEAGQGAKNIQYF
CDR3nt: TGTGCCAGCAGTGAAGCCGGACAGGGTGCCAAAAACATTCAGTACTTC
abundance: -
j_gene: TRBJ2-4
v_gene: TRBV6-1
d_gene: TRBD1

CDR3aa: CASSPLSQPQETQYF
CDR3nt: TGTGCCAGCAGCCCTCTGAGCCAGCCTCAAGAGACCCAGTACTTC
abundance: many
j_gene: TRBJ2-5
v_gene: TRBV7-9
d_gene: -

CDR3aa: CASSLMYQRGGHDTQYF
CDR3nt: TGTGCCAGCAGTTTAATGTATCAAAGAGGGGGACATGATACGCAGTATTTT
abundance: -
j_gene: TRBJ2-3
v_gene: TRBV28
d_gene: -

CDR3aa: CASSIRRLGYEQYF
CDR3nt: TGTGCCAGCAGCATCCGACGCTTGGGCTACGAGCAGTACTTC
abundance: -
j_gene: TRBJ2-7
v_gene: TRBV3-1
d_gene: -

CDR3aa: CASSSGGGAHNEQFF
CDR3nt: TGTGCCAGCAGTTCCGGCGGGGGGGCTCACAATGAGCAGTTCTTC
abundance: -
j_gene: TRBJ2-1
v_gene: TRBV28
d_gene: TRBD2

CDR3aa: CASSHRDRGNSNQPQHF
CDR3nt: TGTGCCAGCAGCCACCGGGACAGGGGTAATAGCAATCAGCCCCAGCATTTT
abundance: -
j_gene: TRBJ1-5
v_gene: TRBV11-2
d_gene: TRBD1

CDR3aa: CSASSLGGTYEQYF
CDR3nt: TGCAGTGCTAGTAGCCTAGGGGGAACCTACGAGCAGTACTTC
abundance: -
j_gene: TRBJ2-7
v_gene: TRBV20-1
d_gene: -

CDR3aa: CASSERGGPKVDTQYF
CDR3nt: TGTGCCAGCAGCGAACGTGGGGGACCAAAGGTGGATACGCAGTATTTT
abundance: once
j_gene: TRBJ2-3
v_gene: TRBV7-2
d_gene: -

CDR3aa: CSARTGREQYF
CDR3nt: TGCAGTGCCCGTACAGGGCGCGAGCAGTACTTC
abundance: many
j_gene: TRBJ2-7
v_gene: TRBV20-1
d_gene: -

CDR3aa: CASSARGRISNQPQHF
CDR3nt: TGTGCCAGCAGTGCCCGGGGGCGGATAAGCAATCAGCCCCAGCATTTT
abundance: few
j_gene: TRBJ1-5
v_gene: TRBV6-1
d_gene: -

CDR3aa: CASSQGRGVRAKNIQYF
CDR3nt: TGTGCCAGCAGCCAAGGGAGGGGAGTTCGAGCCAAAAACATTCAGTACTTC
abundance: many
j_gene: TRBJ2-4
v_gene: TRBV4-2
d_gene: -

CDR3aa: CAISGSRGVQETQYF
CDR3nt: TGTGCCATCAGTGGTAGCAGGGGCGTGCAAGAGACCCAGTACTTC
abundance: few
j_gene: TRBJ2-5
v_gene: TRBV10-3
d_gene: -

CDR3aa: CASSPGTAFLPEQYF
CDR3nt: TGTGCCAGCAGCCCCGGGACAGCCTTTCTGCCCGAGCAGTACTTC
abundance: -
j_gene: TRBJ2-7
v_gene: TRBV28
d_gene: TRBD1

CDR3aa: CASSPTDQGYGYTF
CDR3nt: TGTGCCAGCAGCCCGACGGACCAGGGCTATGGCTACACCTTC
abundance: few
j_gene: TRBJ1-2
v_gene: TRBV7-9
d_gene: -

CDR3aa: CASSWGAGEGETQYF
CDR3nt: TGTGCCAGCAGTTGGGGAGCGGGAGAAGGAGAGACCCAGTACTTC
abundance: -
j_gene: TRBJ2-5
v_gene: TRBV12-3/TRBV12-4
d_gene: TRBD2

CDR3aa: CSAHPASGYADTQYF
CDR3nt: TGCAGTGCGCATCCGGCTAGCGGGTATGCAGATACGCAGTATTTT
abundance: -
j_gene: TRBJ2-3
v_gene: TRBV20-1
d_gene: TRBD2

CDR3aa: CASSDGGAGGSTDTQYF
CDR3nt: TGTGCCAGCAGTGACGGGGGAGCGGGGGGCTCCACAGATACGCAGTATTTT
abundance: once
j_gene: TRBJ2-3
v_gene: TRBV12-3/TRBV12-4
d_gene: TRBD2

CDR3aa: CASSPRTGSGYTF
CDR3nt: TGCGCCAGCAGCCCGCGGACAGGGTCTGGCTACACCTTC
abundance: many
j_gene: TRBJ1-2
v_gene: TRBV5-1
d_gene: TRBD1

CDR3aa: CSAKTGGHRTDTQYF
CDR3nt: TGCAGTGCCAAGACCGGGGGACATCGCACAGATACGCAGTATTTT
abundance: -
j_gene: TRBJ2-3
v_gene: TRBV20-1
d_gene: -

CDR3aa: CASSFGREALQFF
CDR3nt: TGTGCCAGCAGTTTTGGGCGGGAGGCCCTGCAGTTCTTC
abundance: many
j_gene: TRBJ2-1
v_gene: TRBV27
d_gene: TRBD2

CDR3aa: CSARDGGLAGNNEQFF
CDR3nt: TGCAGTGCTAGAGATGGTGGACTAGCGGGAAACAATGAGCAGTTCTTC
abundance: -
j_gene: TRBJ2-1
v_gene: TRBV20-1
d_gene: TRBD2

CDR3aa: CASSSDASGYEQYF
CDR3nt: TGCGCCAGCAGCTCCGACGCTAGCGGCTACGAGCAGTACTTC
abundance: many
j_gene: TRBJ2-7
v_gene: TRBV5-1
d_gene: TRBD2

CDR3aa: CASREGVTGRDEQFF
CDR3nt: TGTGCCAGCAGAGAGGGGGTGACGGGCCGCGATGAGCAGTTCTTC
abundance: few
j_gene: TRBJ2-1
v_gene: TRBV28
d_gene: -

CDR3aa: CASSLAGTPSGETQYF
CDR3nt: TGTGCCAGCAGCTTAGCCGGGACCCCCAGCGGAGAGACCCAGTACTTC
abundance: -
j_gene: TRBJ2-5
v_gene: TRBV7-2
d_gene: -

CDR3aa: CASSLFGQGGYTF
CDR3nt: TGTGCCAGCAGTTTATTCGGGCAGGGGGGCTACACCTTC
abundance: -
j_gene: TRBJ1-2
v_gene: TRBV28
d_gene: -

CDR3aa: CASSLISLEKLFF
CDR3nt: TGTGCCAGCAGCTTAATCTCCCTCGAAAAACTGTTTTTT
abundance: -
j_gene: TRBJ1-4
v_gene: TRBV7-9
d_gene: -

CDR3aa: CASSLGQTYEQFF
CDR3nt: TGTGCCAGCAGTTTGGGTCAGACCTACGAGCAGTTCTTC
abundance: -
j_gene: TRBJ2-1
v_gene: TRBV12-3/TRBV12-4
d_gene: -

CDR3aa: CASSFTSGSVSEQYF
CDR3nt: TGTGCCAGCAGCTTCACTAGCGGCTCCGTCAGCGAGCAGTACTTC
abundance: -
j_gene: TRBJ2-7
v_gene: TRBV7-2
d_gene: TRBD2